This TCR beta chain was observed in a study of blood T cell repertoires in COVID-19. In the study overall: COVID-19 samples collected from the United States, Italy and Spain covered acute and convalescent phases. T cells, B-cell-depleted T cells, or PBMCs supplied cDNA or gDNA.

This CDR3 contains 15 residues. The authors' processing: Amplified reference gene primers provided the basis for estimating nucleated cell counts. Assay used: immunoSEQ multiplex PCR; TCRdb lists only in-frame clones, some missing. D and trimming come from the DNA, and the V and J calls and clone size come from that table. Of 100,000 to 120,000 clones listed, approximately 90% are singletons. The chain employs TRBV21-1 and TRBJ1-2; TRBD1, the D gene given by the table, was not confirmed from the DNA. TRBV21-1 is tagged as a pseudogene. This clonotype originated in a human donor in a cohort sampled during active COVID-19. The sequenced sample was peripheral blood. The CDR3 protein is CASRIQGVRSYGYTF. Written as DNA, the CDR3 is TGTGCCAGCAGGATACAGGGGGTACGTAGCTATGGCTACACCTTC.